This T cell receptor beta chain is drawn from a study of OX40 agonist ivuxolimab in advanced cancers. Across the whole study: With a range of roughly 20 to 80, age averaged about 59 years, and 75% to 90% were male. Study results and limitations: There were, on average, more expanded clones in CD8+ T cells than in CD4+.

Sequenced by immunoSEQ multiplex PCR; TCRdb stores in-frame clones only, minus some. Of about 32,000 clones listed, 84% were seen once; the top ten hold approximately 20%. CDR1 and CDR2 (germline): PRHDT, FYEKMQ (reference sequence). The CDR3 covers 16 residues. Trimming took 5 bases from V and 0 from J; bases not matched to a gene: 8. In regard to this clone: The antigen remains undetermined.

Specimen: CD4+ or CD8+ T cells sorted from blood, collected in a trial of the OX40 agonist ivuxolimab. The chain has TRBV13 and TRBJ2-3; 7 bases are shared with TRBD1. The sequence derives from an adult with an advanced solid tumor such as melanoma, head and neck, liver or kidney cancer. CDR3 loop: CASSRGPGQSTDTQYF. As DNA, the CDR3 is TGTGCCAGCAGCCGGGGTCCGGGACAGAGCACAGATACGCAGTATTTT. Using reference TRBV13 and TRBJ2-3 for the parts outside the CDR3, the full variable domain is AAGVIQSPRHLIKEKRETATLKCYPIPRHDTVYWYQQGPGQDPQFLISFYEKMQSDKGSIPDRFSAQQFSDYHSELNMSSLELGDSALYFCASSRGPGQSTDTQYFGPGTRLTVL.